The entry below gives a single T cell receptor beta chain sequence along with its context. As yet, its antigen is unknown. The V and J ends lost 4 bases and 5 bases, in that order; junction bases with no gene match: 4. Germline assignment: CDR1 MNHEY and CDR2 SVGAGI. This CDR3 is 15 amino acids long. The data were taken from a study of radiation and T cells in renal cell carcinoma. Study-level background: Nephrectomy followed 15 Gy stereotactic body radiation by 4 weeks.

Time point reported: blood 2 weeks post-SBRT. The treatment was: 15 Gy SBRT to primary tumor, nephrectomy 4 weeks later. Libraries were prepared by immunoSEQ multiplex PCR; TCRdb keeps only in-frame clonotypes and omits some of them. The sample holds about 130,000 clones; roughly 91% are singletons and the top ten take 5% to 6%. Study-level points and caveats: From baseline, blood top tumor clonotypes peaked at 2 weeks post-radiation. Baseline intratumoral clonotype presence is unknown without pretreatment biopsies.

The chain joins TRBV6-5 to TRBJ1-6; 8 nucleotides align to TRBD1. The clonotype was recovered from a woman aged 70-85 years with renal cell carcinoma. The starting material was blood, obtained from a patient whose treatment included radiotherapy and nephrectomy. CDR3 nucleotides: TGTGCCAGCAGTTTCTGGGACAGGCATAATTCACCCCTCCACTTT. Amino acid sequence: CASSFWDRHNSPLHF.